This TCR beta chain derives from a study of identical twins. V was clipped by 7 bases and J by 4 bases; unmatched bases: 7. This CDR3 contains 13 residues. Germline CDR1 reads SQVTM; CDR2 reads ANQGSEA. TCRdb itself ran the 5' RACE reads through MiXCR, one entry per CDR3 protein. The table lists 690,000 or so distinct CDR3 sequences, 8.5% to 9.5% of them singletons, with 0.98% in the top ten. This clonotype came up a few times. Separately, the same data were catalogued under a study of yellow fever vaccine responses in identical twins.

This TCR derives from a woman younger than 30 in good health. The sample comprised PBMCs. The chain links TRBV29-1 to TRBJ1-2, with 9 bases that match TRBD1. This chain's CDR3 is CSARQGVPYGYTF. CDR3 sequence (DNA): TGCAGCGCGCGACAGGGGGTCCCCTATGGCTACACCTTC.